This is a list of T cell receptor beta chains from one sample in a study of PD-L1 blockade in urothelial cancer. Clones were sequenced by immunoSEQ multiplex PCR, and TCRdb holds only the in-frame ones, with some missing. The data contain under 55,000 clones, roughly 82% of them singletons. The source was PBMCs, collected around atezolizumab (anti-PD-L1) treatment. These TCRs come from a man aged 60 to 69 with urothelial cancer. The CDR3 runs from the conserved cysteine through the conserved F or W.

CDR3aa | j_gene | v_gene
CASSLAGGRNIQYF | TRBJ2-4 | TRBV7-2
CASSTSTTRTEAFF | TRBJ1-1 | TRBV7-2
CASSPQTGVATGELFF | TRBJ2-2 | TRBV23-1
CASSLGRGRTDNEQYF | TRBJ2-7 | TRBV11-2
CASSPGRADTQYF | TRBJ2-3 | TRBV7-6
CASSLVGGNEKLFF | TRBJ1-4 | TRBV5-1
CASSQVGGTGELFF | TRBJ2-2 | TRBV4-3
CASSLLSYEQFF | TRBJ2-1 | TRBV7-9
CASSSPPTSGTLNNEQFF | TRBJ2-1 | TRBV5-1
CASKRGAGQGGAQYF | TRBJ2-5 | TRBV28
CASSLGRTRDTQYF | TRBJ2-3 | TRBV28
CASRSNRGRYTEAFF | TRBJ1-1 | TRBV28
CAIADSGTGSRYSGNTIYF | TRBJ1-3 | TRBV10-3
CASSVIPDMGTEAFF | TRBJ1-1 | TRBV6-1
CASSERGGGTGELFF | TRBJ2-2 | TRBV2
CASSMGQGEETQYF | TRBJ2-5 | TRBV5-1
CASSQAMGLQGGEQYF | TRBJ2-7 | TRBV14
CASSPKTARSYNEQFF | TRBJ2-1 | TRBV5-1
CASNLLGQGYEQYF | TRBJ2-7 | TRBV7-2
CASSSGGGGRGTDTQYF | TRBJ2-3 | TRBV7-2
CASSPGLAVEQFF | TRBJ2-1 | TRBV7-6
CASGIGTDTQYF | TRBJ2-3 | TRBV12-5
CASSSRTGRTDTQYF | TRBJ2-3 | TRBV5-1
CASRMTGYSGNTIYF | TRBJ1-3 | TRBV19
CASRRHGQGPSYEQYF | TRBJ2-7 | TRBV28
CASTSRGLNTEAFF | TRBJ1-1 | TRBV28
CASRTRQGAEPGYTF | TRBJ1-2 | TRBV6-5
CATSSRQGEEKLFF | TRBJ1-4 | TRBV15
CASSPGAQETQYF | TRBJ2-5 | TRBV18
CASSYGGQASHEQYF | TRBJ2-7 | TRBV6-5
CASLSTETGTEAFF | TRBJ1-1 | TRBV5-1
CSVPTANTEAFF | TRBJ1-1 | TRBV29-1
CASSAGDPSYNEQFF | TRBJ2-1 | TRBV9
CASNRDRGETQYF | TRBJ2-5 | TRBV2
CASSPRWDRDTGELFF | TRBJ2-2 | TRBV5-1
CASSSPRWKLFF | TRBJ1-4 | TRBV11-2
CASGSTFRGTINEQFF | TRBJ2-1 | TRBV12-5
CASSPPARAISTDTQYF | TRBJ2-3 | TRBV18
CASSSYEQGEGYTF | TRBJ1-2 | TRBV6-1
CASSLGQGASNEKLFF | TRBJ1-4 | TRBV5-1
CASSYGTSEQYF | TRBJ2-7 | TRBV6-5
CASTPGLAGAYNEQFF | TRBJ2-1 | TRBV27
CASSLGQGNTGELFF | TRBJ2-2 | TRBV11-2
CASSVGQIHYEQYF | TRBJ2-7 | TRBV19
CASSPLPWLGYTF | TRBJ1-2 | TRBV14
CSVAPRQRVMAPFF | TRBJ1-1 | TRBV29-1
CASSLKVSGETQYF | TRBJ2-5 | TRBV5-4
CASSESFARTDTQYF | TRBJ2-3 | TRBV2
CASSRDRADTEAFF | TRBJ1-1 | TRBV6-4
CSAPRTSGRVGEQFF | TRBJ2-1 | TRBV29-1
CEHPDTIYF | TRBJ1-3 | TRBV20-1
CASSLLPGYEQYF | TRBJ2-7 | TRBV27
CASIPPGGHSPLHF | TRBJ1-6 | TRBV6-1
CASSSPDRVGAFF | TRBJ1-1 | TRBV5-1
CASTGTSGANVLTF | TRBJ2-6 | TRBV2